A selection of T cell receptor beta chains follows, all from one sample in a study of cytomegalovirus exposure and HLA in healthy donors. TCRdb keeps only in-frame clones here, not all; method: immunoSEQ multiplex PCR. The sample holds 120,000 or so clones; 74% are singletons and the top ten take less than 7%. The sequenced material came from PBMCs. The receptor set was obtained from a woman aged 45-60 years in good health and CMV-seropositive. Both conserved end residues are part of each CDR3. The order of the fields is CDR3 length, J gene, V gene, clone size, D gene, CDR3 DNA, CDR3 protein. D genes are given only for firm matches. Some rows have no size entry. The others give once, few or many, or a class for an expanded clone.

13 | TRBJ2-2 | TRBV7-7 | few | . | TGTGCTAGCAGCTCGAGAAACACCGGGGAGCTGTTTTTT | CASSSRNTGELFF
11 | TRBJ1-2 | TRBV5-1 | . | . | TGCGCCAGCAGAAACAGGGATGGCTACACCTTC | CASRNRDGYTF
15 | TRBJ1-6 | TRBV30 | . | TRBD1 | TGTTCCTGGGCCAGAACCGGGACAGTGGGATCACCCCTCCACTTT | CSWARTGTVGSPLHF
15 | TRBJ2-2 | TRBV19 | . | TRBD1 | TGTGCCAGTAGCAGTAGGGACAGGGGCTCCGGGGAGCTGTTTTTT | CASSSRDRGSGELFF
12 | TRBJ1-1 | TRBV10-3 | . | TRBD1 | TGTGCCTCACAGGGGCAGGACACTGAAGCTTTCTTT | CASQGQDTEAFF
13 | TRBJ1-4 | TRBV2 | . | . | TGTGCCAGCAGTGGCCCACGAGGTGAAAAACTGTTTTTT | CASSGPRGEKLFF
14 | TRBJ1-1 | TRBV2 | . | . | TGTGTCAGCACCCGGAGACAGCCAAACACTGAAGCTTTCTTT | CVSTRRQPNTEAFF
18 | TRBJ2-4 | TRBV4-1 | few | TRBD2 | TGCGCCAGCAGCCAAGAACGTGAGGGGAGGGCGGCCAAAAACATTCAGTACTTC | CASSQEREGRAAKNIQYF
16 | TRBJ2-5 | TRBV7-9 | few | . | TGTGCCAGCACCCACCCCCTCCAGGTCCCCCGAGAGACCCAGTACTTC | CASTHPLQVPRETQYF
15 | TRBJ2-3 | TRBV7-2 | . | TRBD2 | TGTGCCAGCAGCCCTAGCGGGGGGGCGCCAGATACGCAGTATTTT | CASSPSGGAPDTQYF
17 | TRBJ1-4 | TRBV5-1 | . | TRBD1 | TGCGCCAGCAGCTTGGGCCAGGGGGTTGCAACTAATGAAAAACTGTTTTTT | CASSLGQGVATNEKLFF
13 | TRBJ2-3 | TRBV2 | . | . | TGTGCCAGCAGTGGGTCGGGGTCGGATACGCAGTATTTT | CASSGSGSDTQYF
14 | TRBJ2-7 | TRBV11-1 | . | TRBD2 | TGTGCCAGCAGCTGGGGACTAGCCGAAGGCGAGCAGTACTTC | CASSWGLAEGEQYF
14 | TRBJ2-2 | TRBV5-1 | . | . | TGCGCCAGCAGCGGGACACTGAACACCGGGGAGCTGTTTTTT | CASSGTLNTGELFF
16 | TRBJ2-3 | TRBV5-1 | . | . | TGCGCCAGCAGCCCGACCACTACCCATAGCACAGATACGCAGTATTTT | CASSPTTTHSTDTQYF
15 | TRBJ1-1 | TRBV9 | . | . | TGTGCCAGCAGCGTAGCTGGCAGGATGAACACTGAAGCTTTCTTT | CASSVAGRMNTEAFF
15 | TRBJ2-5 | TRBV19 | once | TRBD1 | TGTGCCAGTACCGACCCGGGACAGGGACAAGAGACCCAGTACTTC | CASTDPGQGQETQYF